A single sample gave rise to the 6 T cell receptor beta chains below, sequenced in a study of CD8+CD57+ T cells in acquired aplastic anemia. The study profiled TCR beta VDJ and CDR3 using genomic DNA as template. TCRdb re-called the reads through MiXCR, storing one row per CDR3 protein. The sample yields 120,000 or so distinct CDR3 sequences, about half seen once. The source material was sorted CD4+, CD8+, or CD8+CD57+ T cells (not recorded which) from PBMCs. These receptors all stem from a human donor in good health, serving as a control.

V gene TRBV19 combines with J gene TRBJ2-3; 12 bases fit TRBD2. This CDR3 has 17 amino acids. CDR1 and CDR2 from the germline V gene are LNHDA and SQIVND (reference sequence). After removal of 3 bases from V and 2 bases from J, the junction contained 6 bases not matched to a gene. The CDR3 protein is CASSMIGLAGFTDTQYF. The DNA of the CDR3 is TGTGCCAGTAGTATGATTGGACTAGCGGGATTCACAGATACGCAGTATTTT.

This clonotype has at least ten counts. J is TRBJ2-3 and V is TRBV11-3; 10 nucleotides match TRBD1. Germline lookup yields CDR1 SGHNT and CDR2 YENEEA. V lost 4 bases to trimming and J lost 3 bases; unmatched junction nucleotides: 7. CDR3 length equals 16 residues. CDR3 in DNA: TGTGCCAGCAGCTACGGGACAGGGGCCATGACAGATACGCAGTATTTT. It encodes CASSYGTGAMTDTQYF.

This chain links TRBV29-1 with TRBJ2-7; D uncertain. The germline CDR1 and CDR2 sequences are SQVTM and ANQGSEA. V dropped 4 bases and J dropped 0 bases, with 7 bases sitting between them. CDR3 length: 12 residues. CDR3 amino acids: CSVVSNSYEQYF. CDR3 DNA: TGCAGCGTTGTTTCTAACTCCTACGAGCAGTACTTC.

This clonotype was observed at least ten times. The chain links TRBV6-5 to TRBJ2-3; tentatively, D is TRBD2 (6 bases). The CDR3 is 14 amino acids. Germline V gene lookup returns CDR1 MNHEY and CDR2 SVGAGI. V was pared by 6 bases and J by 8 bases, with 18 bases between. The CDR3 DNA sequence: TGTGCCAGCAGCCTCATTGGGGACTTCGGTACGCAGTATTTT. Its translation: CASSLIGDFGTQYF.

The sample holds many counts of this clonotype. The chain carries TRBV12-3 or TRBV12-4 and TRBJ2-5, with 7 bases fitting TRBD2. Trimming removed 7 bases from V and 3 bases from J; junction bases left unmatched: 2. The CDR3 is made up of 12 amino acids. This CDR3 reads CASKTSEETQYF. The CDR3 DNA reads TGTGCCAGCAAAACTAGCGAAGAGACCCAGTACTTC.

A note on this clonotype: Since a much larger clone is just one base distant, this may be a read error. V and J are TRBV20-1 and TRBJ1-1; D gene ambiguous. V was cut by 5 bases and J by 1 base, with 11 bases left in between. The CDR3 spans 13 residues. CDR1 and CDR2 from the germline V gene are DFQATT and SNEGSKA (reference sequence). CDR3 sequence: CSAGRLANTEAFF. The DNA for the CDR3 is TGCAGTGCTGGAAGGCTGGCGAACACTGAAGCTTTCTTT.